The rows below give T cell receptor beta chains drawn from one sample of a study of T cells in localized non-small cell lung cancer. Some clones are missing from TCRdb's copy, which holds only in-frame ones; the method was immunoSEQ multiplex PCR. The sample lists fewer than 45,000 clones, about 80% occurring once. This specimen was peripheral blood, taken before any cancer treatment. All receptors come from a male donor aged 60 or over with stage III squamous cell lung carcinoma. The CDR3 runs from the conserved cysteine through the conserved F or W. Not all rows give a size; the values are once, few, many and, for expanded clones, a class.

V: TRBV6-4
size: .
J: TRBJ2-7
length: 13
CDR3: CASSDSWVGEQYF

V: TRBV6-5
size: .
J: TRBJ2-4
length: 15
CDR3: CASRGAAQDKNIQYF

V: TRBV19
size: few
J: TRBJ1-4
length: 16
CDR3: CASSMLPGQSYEKLFF

V: TRBV7-2
size: .
J: TRBJ2-6
length: 15
CDR3: CASSAQGAGANVLTF

V: TRBV19
size: .
J: TRBJ2-2
length: 14
CDR3: CASHEQGSTGELFF

V: TRBV27
size: .
J: TRBJ2-7
length: 15
CDR3: CASSSESRGAYEQYF

V: TRBV7-3
size: .
J: TRBJ1-1
length: 13
CDR3: CASSLTDGTEAFF

V: TRBV19
size: .
J: TRBJ1-1
length: 16
CDR3: CASSVGQTNMNTEAFF

V: TRBV2
size: .
J: TRBJ2-6
length: 16
CDR3: CATQTGQGVGANVLTF

V: TRBV6-1
size: .
J: TRBJ2-5
length: 13
CDR3: CASRPSGEKTQYF

V: TRBV5-8
size: .
J: TRBJ1-4
length: 15
CDR3: CASSLAGTGFEKLFF

V: TRBV27
size: medium-sized
J: TRBJ1-2
length: 17
CDR3: CASSSLLPGPTLHGYTF

V: TRBV29-1
size: .
J: TRBJ2-2
length: 13
CDR3: CSVELANTGELFF

V: TRBV7-2
size: .
J: TRBJ1-1
length: 13
CDR3: CASSLSRDTEAFF

V: TRBV15
size: .
J: TRBJ1-5
length: 12
CDR3: CATSFQGQPQHF

V: TRBV5-6
size: few
J: TRBJ2-3
length: 14
CDR3: CASSLGRQGDTQYF

V: TRBV7-9
size: .
J: TRBJ2-6
length: 18
CDR3: CASSRTGTGPWGANVLTF

V: TRBV10-1
size: few
J: TRBJ2-1
length: 16
CDR3: CASSPGTKVPYNEQFF

V: TRBV19
size: .
J: TRBJ1-5
length: 15
CDR3: CASSRQTPSNQPQHF

V: TRBV6-1
size: .
J: TRBJ1-2
length: 13
CDR3: CASSASGQYGYTF

V: TRBV6-5
size: .
J: TRBJ2-7
length: 14
CDR3: CASSVPSGTREQYF

V: TRBV18
size: .
J: TRBJ2-7
length: 11
CDR3: CASSGSYEQYF

V: TRBV5-1
size: .
J: TRBJ2-3
length: 15
CDR3: CASGEGVSSTDTQYF

V: TRBV7-9
size: .
J: TRBJ1-6
length: 14
CDR3: CASSSQGSDSPLHF

V: TRBV5-1
size: .
J: TRBJ2-7
length: 14
CDR3: CASSWGQSSHEQYF

V: TRBV5-1
size: .
J: TRBJ2-5
length: 16
CDR3: CASSLALGQTQETQYF

V: TRBV6-1
size: .
J: TRBJ2-7
length: 17
CDR3: CAGSEEGTGWSLDEQYF

V: TRBV2
size: .
J: TRBJ1-4
length: 16
CDR3: CASSVRSTGVNEKLFF

V: TRBV5-1
size: .
J: TRBJ2-2
length: 17
CDR3: CASSLGTLAGKAGELFF

V: TRBV5-1
size: .
J: TRBJ2-3
length: 16
CDR3: CASSSGTSGLTDTQYF

V: TRBV28
size: .
J: TRBJ2-7
length: 12
CDR3: CASRTGPHEQYF

V: TRBV15
size: few
J: TRBJ2-1
length: 13
CDR3: CATSPRDSYEQFF

V: TRBV6-6
size: .
J: TRBJ1-1
length: 14
CDR3: CASITGTGNPEAFF

V: TRBV5-6
size: .
J: TRBJ1-2
length: 15
CDR3: CASSLAGGLNYGYTF

V: TRBV18
size: .
J: TRBJ2-7
length: 14
CDR3: CASSRPSGSYEQYF

V: TRBV5-4
size: .
J: TRBJ2-1
length: 15
CDR3: CASSFEGSSGNEQFF

V: TRBV27
size: .
J: TRBJ2-3
length: 14
CDR3: CASSLSSTTDTQYF

V: TRBV7-2
size: .
J: TRBJ1-1
length: 13
CDR3: CASSLERGTEAFF

V: TRBV2
size: once
J: TRBJ2-2
length: 16
CDR3: CASRARGAQNTGELFF

V: TRBV11-2
size: .
J: TRBJ2-7
length: 14
CDR3: CASSLTDGVYEQYF

V: TRBV27
size: .
J: TRBJ2-7
length: 12
CDR3: CASSLRGNEQYF

V: TRBV11-2
size: .
J: TRBJ2-7
length: 13
CDR3: CASRFLVTDEQYF

V: TRBV7-9
size: few
J: TRBJ1-5
length: 17
CDR3: CASSLGPGGAGNQPQHF

V: TRBV7-6
size: .
J: TRBJ2-1
length: 14
CDR3: CASSLAVGLNEQFF

V: TRBV2
size: .
J: TRBJ2-7
length: 15
CDR3: CASSEGGTLSYEQYF

V: TRBV19
size: few
J: TRBJ2-5
length: 14
CDR3: CASSIRLAGETQYF

V: TRBV9
size: .
J: TRBJ2-7
length: 14
CDR3: CASSVGGSSYEQYF

V: TRBV30
size: .
J: TRBJ2-1
length: 15
CDR3: CAWSLLAGGGDEQFF

V: TRBV5-4
size: .
J: TRBJ2-3
length: 15
CDR3: CASSLYLQGDDTQYF

V: TRBV5-1
size: .
J: TRBJ2-1
length: 16
CDR3: CASSLDTGGQIYEQFF

V: TRBV7-2
size: .
J: TRBJ1-2
length: 15
CDR3: CASSLVVAAAQGYTF

V: TRBV18
size: .
J: TRBJ2-2
length: 13
CDR3: CASSGMNTGELFF

V: TRBV5-1
size: .
J: TRBJ2-3
length: 14
CDR3: CASSKDRGTDTQYF